Listed below are T cell receptor beta chains from one sample, sequenced in a study of T cell responses to AZD1222 COVID-19 vaccine. Assay used: immunoSEQ multiplex PCR; TCRdb lists only in-frame clones, some missing. The sample carries some 91,000 clones, approximately 94% recorded once. This specimen was peripheral blood, taken on day 0 of AZD1222 vaccination. These receptors came from an adult in good health. Each CDR3 is given with its conserved first and last residue. D genes are given only for firm matches. Only some rows state a clone size, as once, few, many or a class for expanded clones.

v_call: TRBV28
clone_size: .
j_call: TRBJ1-1
d_call: .
cdr3_nt: TGTGCCAGCAGTTTAGGGGGCGAAGCTTTCTTT
cdr3_aa: CASSLGGEAFF

v_call: TRBV6-5
clone_size: .
j_call: TRBJ1-5
d_call: .
cdr3_nt: TGTGCCAGCAGTTACGAGGGGACGGGTAATCAGCCCCAGCATTTT
cdr3_aa: CASSYEGTGNQPQHF

v_call: TRBV6-5
clone_size: once
j_call: TRBJ1-1
d_call: .
cdr3_nt: TGTGCCACCTTACAGGGCCCCCTGATGAACACTGAAGCTTTCTTT
cdr3_aa: CATLQGPLMNTEAFF

v_call: TRBV4-2
clone_size: .
j_call: TRBJ2-2
d_call: .
cdr3_nt: TGTGCCAGCAGCCAAGATGCGGATAACACCGGGGAGCTGTTTTTT
cdr3_aa: CASSQDADNTGELFF

v_call: TRBV10-3
clone_size: .
j_call: TRBJ2-1
d_call: TRBD2
cdr3_nt: TGTGCCACCGATAGCCGACTAGCGGGGGACGAGCAGTTCTTC
cdr3_aa: CATDSRLAGDEQFF

v_call: TRBV28
clone_size: .
j_call: TRBJ2-2
d_call: .
cdr3_nt: TGTGCCAGCAGTGGGCAAGGAGGTCTTACCGGGGAGCTGTTTTTT
cdr3_aa: CASSGQGGLTGELFF

v_call: TRBV27
clone_size: few
j_call: TRBJ1-5
d_call: TRBD1
cdr3_nt: TGTGCCAGCAGTCCCCGACCCGGGACAGGGTATCAGCCCCAGCATTTT
cdr3_aa: CASSPRPGTGYQPQHF

v_call: TRBV4-2
clone_size: once
j_call: TRBJ1-6
d_call: .
cdr3_nt: TGTGCCAGCAGTCGTGACATGCCCTCCTATAATTCACCCCTCCACTTT
cdr3_aa: CASSRDMPSYNSPLHF

v_call: TRBV11-2
clone_size: .
j_call: TRBJ1-4
d_call: .
cdr3_nt: TGTGCCAGCAGCTTAGATTTGGGGTATCGGGAAAAACTGTTTTTT
cdr3_aa: CASSLDLGYREKLFF

v_call: TRBV7-2
clone_size: .
j_call: TRBJ1-5
d_call: .
cdr3_nt: TGTGCCAGCAGCCGGATCTATAGCAATCAGCCCCAGCATTTT
cdr3_aa: CASSRIYSNQPQHF

v_call: TRBV28
clone_size: few
j_call: TRBJ1-2
d_call: TRBD1
cdr3_nt: TGTGCCAGCAGTTTATACCGGAGGGGGCCGCTGGGCTACACCTTC
cdr3_aa: CASSLYRRGPLGYTF

v_call: TRBV7-6
clone_size: .
j_call: TRBJ1-1
d_call: TRBD1
cdr3_nt: TGTGCCAGCAGCTTGGGACAGGGGACCCTTGAAGCTTTCTTT
cdr3_aa: CASSLGQGTLEAFF

v_call: TRBV14
clone_size: once
j_call: TRBJ1-6
d_call: .
cdr3_nt: TGTGCCAGCAGCCAAGAGGCACCGGGGTTCTCACCCCTCCACTTT
cdr3_aa: CASSQEAPGFSPLHF

v_call: TRBV2
clone_size: once
j_call: TRBJ1-4
d_call: .
cdr3_nt: TGTGCCAGCAGAGCCCTCGGGGGGAATGAAAAACTGTTTTTT
cdr3_aa: CASRALGGNEKLFF

v_call: TRBV3-1/TRBV3-2
clone_size: once
j_call: TRBJ2-7
d_call: TRBD1
cdr3_nt: TGTGCCAGCAGCCAAGTGGGACAGCCCGACTACGAGCAGTACTTC
cdr3_aa: CASSQVGQPDYEQYF

v_call: TRBV2
clone_size: .
j_call: TRBJ2-7
d_call: .
cdr3_nt: TGTGCCAGCAGCGTCCTGGGCGGGTACGAGCAGTACTTC
cdr3_aa: CASSVLGGYEQYF

v_call: TRBV3-1/TRBV3-2
clone_size: .
j_call: TRBJ1-4
d_call: .
cdr3_nt: TGTGCCAGCAGCCAAGTTAAAGAAGGACCACTGTTTTTT
cdr3_aa: CASSQVKEGPLFF

v_call: TRBV19
clone_size: .
j_call: TRBJ1-2
d_call: .
cdr3_nt: TGTGCCAGTAGTACTCCGGACGGGAACTATGGCTACACCTTC
cdr3_aa: CASSTPDGNYGYTF

v_call: TRBV4-3
clone_size: once
j_call: TRBJ2-7
d_call: TRBD1
cdr3_nt: TGCGCCAGCAGCCAAGGGACAGGGACCTCCTCCTACGAGCAGTACTTC
cdr3_aa: CASSQGTGTSSYEQYF

v_call: TRBV2
clone_size: .
j_call: TRBJ1-1
d_call: .
cdr3_nt: TGTGCCAGCAGGGACCCCCAGGGAGTCGGTACTGAAGCTTTCTTT
cdr3_aa: CASRDPQGVGTEAFF

v_call: TRBV7-8
clone_size: .
j_call: TRBJ1-5
d_call: .
cdr3_nt: TGTGCCAGCAGCACGTTCGACCAGCCCCAGCATTTT
cdr3_aa: CASSTFDQPQHF

v_call: TRBV18
clone_size: .
j_call: TRBJ2-1
d_call: TRBD2
cdr3_nt: TGTGCCAGCTCACATCCGGAGATAGCGGGGGATGAGCAGTTCTTC
cdr3_aa: CASSHPEIAGDEQFF

v_call: TRBV6-5
clone_size: .
j_call: TRBJ1-2
d_call: .
cdr3_nt: TGTGCCAGCAGTTACTCGTCCCTAGGGGACTATGGCTACACCTTC
cdr3_aa: CASSYSSLGDYGYTF

v_call: TRBV7-3
clone_size: .
j_call: TRBJ2-1
d_call: TRBD2
cdr3_nt: TGTGCCAGCAGCTTAACTAGCGGGAGGTACAATGAGCAGTTCTTC
cdr3_aa: CASSLTSGRYNEQFF